The source of this TCR beta chain is a study of identical twins. A few counts support this clonotype. Its antigen remains unknown. Everyone who gave samples was a healthy Caucasian. The germline gives CDR1 SGHRS, CDR2 YFSETQ. The CDR3 sequence is 15 residues long. The V and J ends lost 2 bases and 2 bases, in that order; junction bases with no gene match: 7. Broader study findings: Reduced insertions were recorded for abundant cord blood beta clonotypes, with no such pattern in memory repertoires. The same donors were not followed; conclusions instead depended on cross-sectional statistical analysis. Out-of-frame alpha sequences shared between twins exhibited an excess of low generation probability.

TCRdb reprocessed the 5' RACE reads with MiXCR, giving one entry per CDR3 protein. The profile covers about 530,000 distinct CDR3 sequences, with roughly 15% appearing a single time and nearly 0.45% taken by the ten largest. This same sample was also taken into another study, of yellow fever vaccine responses in identical twins.

The sequence came from a woman aged 18-29 years in good health. Sequencing input: CD4+ T cells sorted from blood. The chain combines TRBV5-1 with TRBJ2-7; 7 bases match TRBD1. As DNA, the CDR3 is TGCGCCAGCAGCTTTGGACAGGCGAATCCCTACGAGCAGTACTTC. It specifies CASSFGQANPYEQYF.